Below, 14 T cell receptor beta chains from the same sample are listed, as sequenced in a study of T cells after yellow fever vaccination. One entry per CDR3 protein results from TCRdb running MiXCR on the 5' RACE reads. The data contain 150,000 to 200,000 distinct CDR3 sequences, around 9.7% of them singletons. This specimen consisted of CD8+ T cells sorted from PBMCs, obtained 45 days after the yellow fever booster vaccination. These receptors originate from a man between 18 and 29 years old who received the YFV17D yellow fever vaccine.

This chain uses TRBV4-3 with TRBJ2-5; 9 bases align to TRBD2. The junction had 7 bases not matched to a gene; V was cut back by 0 bases and J by 5 bases. This CDR3 has 16 amino acids. Germline V gene sequence: CDR1 LGHNA, CDR2 YSLEER. For the CDR3, the DNA is TGCGCCAGCAGCCAAGACGCGGGGGGGCCGTGGGAGACCCAGTACTTC. Its translation is CASSQDAGGPWETQYF.

Ten or more counts support this clonotype. V gene TRBV3-1 combines with J gene TRBJ2-1; D uncertain. Germline CDR1 reads LGHDT; CDR2 reads YNNKEL (reference sequence). The CDR3 runs to 15 residues. V was trimmed by 4 bases and J by 5 bases, leaving 15 bases between them. The CDR3 is CASSPIPPGHNEQFF. Written as DNA, the CDR3 is TGTGCCAGCAGCCCGATCCCCCCCGGCCACAATGAGCAGTTCTTC.

This clonotype was recorded a few times. V and J are TRBV4-2 and TRBJ1-1; 10 bases agree with TRBD1. With 1 base clipped from V and 1 base from J, the junction kept 12 bases outside the gene matches. The germline V gene encodes CDR1 LGHNA and CDR2 YNFKEQ. The CDR3 contains 19 residues. The CDR3 nucleotides read TGTGCCAGCAGCCAAGCCTCCGGGACAGGGGATTTTGCGAACACTGAAGCTTTCTTT. Encoded protein: CASSQASGTGDFANTEAFF.

This chain links TRBV27 with TRBJ1-2, with 8 bases lining up with TRBD1. After removal of 4 bases from V and 8 bases from J, the junction contained 9 bases not matched to a gene. In germline, CDR1 is MNHEY, CDR2 SMNVEV (reference sequence). The CDR3 contains 14 residues. The DNA of the CDR3 is TGTGCCAGCAGTTCCTTTCAGGGGGCGTGGGGCTACACCTTC. It codes for CASSSFQGAWGYTF.

This clonotype appeared many times. The rearrangement links TRBV20-1 to TRBJ2-5; TRBD2 matches at 7 bases. The CDR3 runs to 14 residues. The V segment lost 1 base and the J segment 1 base; nucleotides outside the gene matches: 3. Germline values: CDR1 DFQATT, CDR2 SNEGSKA (reference sequence). Here the CDR3 DNA reads TGCAGTGCTAGAGCGGGGGGTGTCCAAGAGACCCAGTACTTC. Its protein is CSARAGGVQETQYF.

The V gene is TRBV20-1, the J gene TRBJ2-7; D gene unclear. Deletions cut 0 bases from V and 3 bases from J, with 9 bases between. Germline CDR1 is DFQATT and CDR2 is SNEGSKA (reference sequence). The CDR3 extends over 13 amino acids. For the CDR3, the DNA is TGCAGTGCTAGAGATGTGACCGACTACGAGCAGTACTTC. It codes for CSARDVTDYEQYF.

This clonotype was found many times. This sequence joins TRBV4-2 and TRBJ1-2; D call uncertain. The CDR3 extends over 15 amino acids. Trimming removed 4 bases from V and 0 bases from J, with 12 bases in between. From germline, CDR1 is LGHNA and CDR2 YNFKEQ. The CDR3 protein is CASSPTAYSNYGYTF. DNA of the CDR3: TGTGCCAGCAGCCCCACAGCCTACTCTAACTATGGCTACACCTTC.

The V gene is TRBV4-1, the J gene TRBJ2-7, with TRBD1 identical over 9 bases. Germline V gives CDR1 MGHRA, CDR2 YSYEKL. The ends lost 4 bases at V and 2 bases at J; junction bases unmatched: 6. This CDR3 spans 15 amino acids. CDR3 protein: CASSLGQGTPYEQYV. CDR3 DNA: TGCGCCAGCAGCCTAGGACAGGGGACGCCCTACGAGCAGTACGTC.

Points on this clonotype: The junction and the germline gene differ at one end; a read error may be behind it. This chain joins TRBV7-9 and TRBJ1-2, with 9 bases fitting TRBD1. CDR3 size: 13 residues. The germline gives CDR1 SEHNR, CDR2 FQNEAQ (reference sequence). CDR3 DNA sequence: TGTGCCAGCAGCTTCAAGGACAGGGGAAAATGTTACTTC. This translates into CASSFKDRGKCYF.

This clonotype was observed a few times. The J gene is TRBJ2-5, the V gene TRBV29-1, with D possibly TRBD2 on 5 matching bases. The V end was cut by 0 bases, the J end by 0 bases, with 26 bases between. The germline V gene has CDR1 SQVTM and CDR2 ANQGSEA. The CDR3 covers 20 residues. In nucleotides, the CDR3 is TGCAGCGTTGAAGATAATAGGCGCCTCCGGGCTAGCCCAAACCAAGAGACCCAGTACTTC. It translates to CSVEDNRRLRASPNQETQYF.

This clonotype turned up a few times. V is TRBV5-1 and J is TRBJ1-4; D might be TRBD1 (6 bases). This CDR3 is built from 14 residues. Trimming cost V 1 base and J 5 bases, with 9 bases left between them. Germline-derived CDR1 and CDR2 are SGHRS and YFSETQ. The CDR3 coding sequence is TGCGCCAGCAGCTTGACAGGGAAGAATGAAAAACTGTTTTTT. Translated: CASSLTGKNEKLFF.

There are a few counts of this clonotype. The chain joins TRBV20-1 to TRBJ2-3; D is unclear. Trimming stripped 5 bases from V and 1 base from J, with 16 bases between. CDR1 is DFQATT, CDR2 SNEGSKA, per germline (reference sequence). The CDR3 consists of 15 residues. CDR3 protein: CSAALASVGTDTQYF. In nucleotides, the CDR3 is TGCAGTGCTGCCTTAGCTTCTGTCGGCACAGATACGCAGTATTTT.

The chain has TRBV6-6 and TRBJ2-2, with 7 bases that match TRBD1. V lost 0 bases and J lost 10; bases outside the gene matches: 8. CDR1 is MNHNY and CDR2 is SVGAGI in the germline V gene (reference sequence). CDR3 length equals 15 residues. The CDR3 region is CASSYSRDRASELFF. CDR3 DNA: TGTGCCAGCAGTTACTCAAGGGACAGAGCTTCGGAGCTGTTTTTT.

The CDR3, as DNA: TGCGCCAGCAGCCGGGTGGGTGGGGGCAATCAGCCCCAGCATTTT. This translates into CASSRVGGGNQPQHF. V is TRBV4-1 and J is TRBJ1-5; D remains unclear. With 4 bases removed from V and 2 bases from J, the gap between germline ends came to 12 bases. CDR3 length: 15 amino acids. CDR1 is MGHRA and CDR2 is YSYEKL in the germline V gene.